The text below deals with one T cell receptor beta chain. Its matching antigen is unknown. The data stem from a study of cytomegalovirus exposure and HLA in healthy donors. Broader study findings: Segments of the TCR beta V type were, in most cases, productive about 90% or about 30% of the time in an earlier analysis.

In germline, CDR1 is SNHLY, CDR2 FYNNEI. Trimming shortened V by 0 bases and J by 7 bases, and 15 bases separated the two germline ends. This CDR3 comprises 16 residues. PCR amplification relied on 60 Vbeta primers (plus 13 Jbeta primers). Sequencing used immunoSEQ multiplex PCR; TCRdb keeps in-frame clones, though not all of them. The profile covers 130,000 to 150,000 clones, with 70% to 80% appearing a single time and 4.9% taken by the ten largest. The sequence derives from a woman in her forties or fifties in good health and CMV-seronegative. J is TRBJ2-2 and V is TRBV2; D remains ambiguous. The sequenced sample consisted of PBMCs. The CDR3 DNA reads TGTGCCAGCAGTGAAGCCGAGTTCCTTTCCGGCGGGGAGCTGTTTTTT. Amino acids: CASSEAEFLSGGELFF.